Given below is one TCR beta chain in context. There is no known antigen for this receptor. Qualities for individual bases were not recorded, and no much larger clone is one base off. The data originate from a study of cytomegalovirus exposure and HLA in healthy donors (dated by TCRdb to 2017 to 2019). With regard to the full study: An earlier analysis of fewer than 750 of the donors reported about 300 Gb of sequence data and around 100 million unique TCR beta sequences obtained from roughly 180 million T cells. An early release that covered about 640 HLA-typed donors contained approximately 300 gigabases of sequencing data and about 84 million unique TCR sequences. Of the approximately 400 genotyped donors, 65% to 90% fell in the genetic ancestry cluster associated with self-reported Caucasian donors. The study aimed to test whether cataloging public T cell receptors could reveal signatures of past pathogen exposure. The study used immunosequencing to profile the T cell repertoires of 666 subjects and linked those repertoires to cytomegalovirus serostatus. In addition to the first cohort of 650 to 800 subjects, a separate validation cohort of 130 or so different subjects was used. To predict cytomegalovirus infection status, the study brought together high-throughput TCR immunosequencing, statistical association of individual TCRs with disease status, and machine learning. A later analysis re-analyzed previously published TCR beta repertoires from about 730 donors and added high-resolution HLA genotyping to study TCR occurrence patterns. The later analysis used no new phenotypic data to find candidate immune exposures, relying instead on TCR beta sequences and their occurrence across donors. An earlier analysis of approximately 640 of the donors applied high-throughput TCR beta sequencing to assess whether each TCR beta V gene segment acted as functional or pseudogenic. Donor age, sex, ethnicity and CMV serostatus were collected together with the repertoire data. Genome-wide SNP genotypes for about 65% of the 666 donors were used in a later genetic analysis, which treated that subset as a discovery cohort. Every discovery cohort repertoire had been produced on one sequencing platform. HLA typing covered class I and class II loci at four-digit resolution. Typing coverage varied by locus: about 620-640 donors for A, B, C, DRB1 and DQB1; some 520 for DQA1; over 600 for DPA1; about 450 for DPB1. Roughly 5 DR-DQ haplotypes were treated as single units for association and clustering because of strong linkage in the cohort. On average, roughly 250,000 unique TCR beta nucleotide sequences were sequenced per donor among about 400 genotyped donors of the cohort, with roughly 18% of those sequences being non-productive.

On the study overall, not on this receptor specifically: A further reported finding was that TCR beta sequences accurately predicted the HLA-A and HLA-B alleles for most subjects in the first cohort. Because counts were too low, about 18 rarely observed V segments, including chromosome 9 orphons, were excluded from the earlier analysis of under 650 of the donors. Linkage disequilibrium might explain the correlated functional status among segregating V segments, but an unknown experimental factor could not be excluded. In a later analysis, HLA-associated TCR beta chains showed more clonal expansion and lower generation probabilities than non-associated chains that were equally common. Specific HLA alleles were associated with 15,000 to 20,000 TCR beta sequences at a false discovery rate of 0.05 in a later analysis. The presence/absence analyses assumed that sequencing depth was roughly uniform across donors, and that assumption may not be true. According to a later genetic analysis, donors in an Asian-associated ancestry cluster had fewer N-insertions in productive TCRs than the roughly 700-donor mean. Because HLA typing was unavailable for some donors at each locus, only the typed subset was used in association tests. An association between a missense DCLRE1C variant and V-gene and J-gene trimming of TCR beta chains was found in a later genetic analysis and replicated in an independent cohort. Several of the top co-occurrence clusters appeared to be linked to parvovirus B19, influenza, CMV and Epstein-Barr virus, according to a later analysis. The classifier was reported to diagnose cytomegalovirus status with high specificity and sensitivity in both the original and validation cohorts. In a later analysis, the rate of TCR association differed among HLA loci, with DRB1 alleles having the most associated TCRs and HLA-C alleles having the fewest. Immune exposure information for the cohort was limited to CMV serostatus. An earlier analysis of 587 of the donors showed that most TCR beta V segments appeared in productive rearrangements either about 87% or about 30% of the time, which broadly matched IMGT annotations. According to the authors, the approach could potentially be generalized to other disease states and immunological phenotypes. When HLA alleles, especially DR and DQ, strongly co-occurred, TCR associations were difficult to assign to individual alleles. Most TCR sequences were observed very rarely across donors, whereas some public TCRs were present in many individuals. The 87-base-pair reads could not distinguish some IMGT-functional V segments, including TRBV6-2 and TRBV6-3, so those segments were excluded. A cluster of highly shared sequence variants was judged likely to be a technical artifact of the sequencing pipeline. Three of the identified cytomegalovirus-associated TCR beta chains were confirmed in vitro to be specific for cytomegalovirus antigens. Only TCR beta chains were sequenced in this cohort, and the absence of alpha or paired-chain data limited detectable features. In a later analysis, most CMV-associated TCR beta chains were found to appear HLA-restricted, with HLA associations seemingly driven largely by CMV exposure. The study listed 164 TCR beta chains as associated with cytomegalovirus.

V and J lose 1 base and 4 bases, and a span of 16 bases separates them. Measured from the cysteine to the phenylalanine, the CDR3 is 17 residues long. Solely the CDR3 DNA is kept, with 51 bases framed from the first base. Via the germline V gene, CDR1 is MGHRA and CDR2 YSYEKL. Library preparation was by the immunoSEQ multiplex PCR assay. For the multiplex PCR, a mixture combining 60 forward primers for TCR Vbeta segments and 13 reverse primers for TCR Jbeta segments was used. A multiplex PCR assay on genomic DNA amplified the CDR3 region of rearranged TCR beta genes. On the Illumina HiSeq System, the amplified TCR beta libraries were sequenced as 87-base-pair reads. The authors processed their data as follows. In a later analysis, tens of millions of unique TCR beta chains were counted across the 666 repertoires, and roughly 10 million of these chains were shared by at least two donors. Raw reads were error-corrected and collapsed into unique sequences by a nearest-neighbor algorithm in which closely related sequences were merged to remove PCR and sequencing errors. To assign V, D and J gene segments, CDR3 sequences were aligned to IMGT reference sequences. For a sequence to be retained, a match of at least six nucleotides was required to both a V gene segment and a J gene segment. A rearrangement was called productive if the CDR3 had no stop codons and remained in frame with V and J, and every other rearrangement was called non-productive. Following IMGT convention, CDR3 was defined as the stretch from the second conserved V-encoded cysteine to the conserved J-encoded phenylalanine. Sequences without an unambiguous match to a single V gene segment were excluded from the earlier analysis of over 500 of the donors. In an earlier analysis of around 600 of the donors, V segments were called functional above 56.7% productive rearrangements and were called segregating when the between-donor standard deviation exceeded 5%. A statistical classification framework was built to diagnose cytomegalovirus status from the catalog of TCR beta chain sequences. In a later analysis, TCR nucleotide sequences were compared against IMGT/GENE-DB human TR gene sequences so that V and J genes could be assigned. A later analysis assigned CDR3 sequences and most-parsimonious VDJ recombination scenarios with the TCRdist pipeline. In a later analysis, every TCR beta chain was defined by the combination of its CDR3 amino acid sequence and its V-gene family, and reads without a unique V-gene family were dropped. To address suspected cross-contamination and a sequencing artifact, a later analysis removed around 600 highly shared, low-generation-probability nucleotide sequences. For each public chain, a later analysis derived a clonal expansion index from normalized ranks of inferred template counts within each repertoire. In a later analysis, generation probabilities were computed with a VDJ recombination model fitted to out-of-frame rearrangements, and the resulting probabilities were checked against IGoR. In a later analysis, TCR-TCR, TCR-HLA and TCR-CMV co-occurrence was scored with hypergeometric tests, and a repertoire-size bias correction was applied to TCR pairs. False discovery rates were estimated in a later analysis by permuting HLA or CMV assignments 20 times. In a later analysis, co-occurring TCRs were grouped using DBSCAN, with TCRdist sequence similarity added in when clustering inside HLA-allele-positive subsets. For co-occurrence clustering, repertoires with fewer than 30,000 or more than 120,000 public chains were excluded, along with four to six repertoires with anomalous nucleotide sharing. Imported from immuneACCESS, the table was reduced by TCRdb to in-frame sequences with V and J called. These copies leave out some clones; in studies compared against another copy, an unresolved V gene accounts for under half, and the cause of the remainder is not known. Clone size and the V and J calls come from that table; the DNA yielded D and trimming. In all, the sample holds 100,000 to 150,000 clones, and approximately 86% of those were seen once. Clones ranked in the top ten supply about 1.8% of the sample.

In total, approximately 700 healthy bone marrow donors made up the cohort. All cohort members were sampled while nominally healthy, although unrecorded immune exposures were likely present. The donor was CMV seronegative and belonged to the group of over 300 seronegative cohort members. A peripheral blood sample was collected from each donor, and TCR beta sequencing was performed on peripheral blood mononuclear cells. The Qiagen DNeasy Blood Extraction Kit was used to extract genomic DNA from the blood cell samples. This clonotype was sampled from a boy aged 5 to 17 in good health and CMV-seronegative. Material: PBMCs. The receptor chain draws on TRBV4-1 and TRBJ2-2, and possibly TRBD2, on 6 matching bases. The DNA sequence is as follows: TGCGCCAGCAGCCAAGTGGATATGGGACTGGTCACCGGGGAGCTGTTTTTT. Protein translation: CASSQVDMGLVTGELFF.